The entry that follows covers one T cell receptor beta chain sequence. Its specific antigen is unknown. Per-base quality was not reported, and no clone a single base away is much larger than it. The data were obtained in a study of siplizumab effects on memory and regulatory T cells (dated by TCRdb to 2018 to 2020). With regard to the full study: The study examined how the anti-CD2 antibody siplizumab affects alloreactive T-cell subsets in allogeneic mixed lymphocyte reactions built from human PBMCs.

Libraries were constructed by the immunoSEQ multiplex PCR assay. About 9.1 x 10^4 TCR templates per sample were assayed on the deep sequencing platform. Genomic DNA extracted from sorted T cells was the material used for TCRbeta CDR3 sequencing. Processing in the source paper ran as follows. Clonal analysis of TCRbeta CDR3 data was done in the R programming language. Alloreactive CD4+ and CD8+ clones were identified by comparing unstimulated samples to CFSE-low samples taken after the reaction. Regulatory or non-regulatory origin was assigned to alloreactive CD4+ clones by matching of sequences to sorted unstimulated Treg and non-Treg repertoires. TCRdb took this table from immuneACCESS and kept in-frame rearrangements with V and J called. Such tables lack part of the clones; where checked against another copy, unresolved V genes explain under half of the gap, and the rest is unexplained. The V and J calls and clone size are taken from that table; D and trimming were inferred from the DNA. In this sample the table shows about 7,400 clones, approximately 70% of which occur a single time. The top ten clones comprise around 48% of the sample.

What the study reported, not specific to this receptor: Whether proliferating Tregs from siplizumab cultures were suppressive was not functionally confirmed. Unstimulated naive T cells appeared more diverse than memory T cells, and naive cells seemed to contribute substantially to the alloresponse. About 75-96% of proliferating CD4+ or CD8+ clones could not be given a naive or memory phenotype. Siplizumab significantly lowered the cumulative frequency of alloreactive sequences that could be traced to unstimulated CD4+ memory T cells. Sequences below about 10^-5 frequency were poorly captured, so only a minor fraction of alloreactive clones could be mapped to unstimulated subsets. Among mappable alloreactive CD4+ clones, the Treg-derived fraction averaged approximately 69% with siplizumab versus approximately 27% in control reactions.

Unstimulated CD4+ memory cells were also sequenced in three donor pairs, together with CD4+ naive, CD8+ TEMRA, CD8+ naive and CD8+ effector memory subsets. Sorted unstimulated T cells and proliferating T cells recovered from mixed lymphocyte reactions were subjected to TCRbeta CDR3 sequencing. Fresh whole blood from approximately 9 HLA-typed healthy donors was used to isolate PBMCs. CDR1 and CDR2 are drawn from the germline V gene (reference sequence): MNHNY, SVGAGI. Spanning cysteine to phenylalanine, the CDR3 consists of 11 amino acids. The DNA shown is the 33-base CDR3, in frame from base 1. Trimming costs V 8 bases and J 4 bases, and their ends lie 8 bases apart.

The specimen was effector memory CD8+ T cells sorted from blood. In light of the paper, this sample's cell subset or site label describes: unstimulated CD8+ effector memory T cells. This sequence originates from a human donor in good health. The rearranged segments are TRBV6-6 and TRBJ1-2; a confident D gene designation cannot be given. The sequenced DNA is TGTGCCAGCGTACTGGCCTATGGCTACACCTTC. The encoded protein is CASVLAYGYTF.